This TCR beta chain was identified during a study of ipilimumab plus nivolumab after autologous stem cell transplantation. Study in general: The DLBCL group included primary refractory and relapsed cases.

CDR3 length: 14 residues. V dropped 1 base and J dropped 10 bases, with 11 bases sitting between them. The V gene's germline CDR1 is LNHNV and CDR2 YYDKDF (reference sequence). The table came from immunoSEQ multiplex PCR; TCRdb's copy has only in-frame clones and leaves some out. The sample lists around 13,000 clones, 55% to 85% occurring once. The TCR was taken from a male donor with diffuse large B-cell lymphoma. The V call is TRBV15, the J call TRBJ1-6, with D perhaps TRBD1 (5 bases). This specimen was PBMCs, taken in a trial of ipilimumab plus nivolumab as post-transplant consolidation. The CDR3 bases are TGTGCCACCAGCAGAGCGGGGGTAAAATCACCCCTCCACTTT. Its translation: CATSRAGVKSPLHF.